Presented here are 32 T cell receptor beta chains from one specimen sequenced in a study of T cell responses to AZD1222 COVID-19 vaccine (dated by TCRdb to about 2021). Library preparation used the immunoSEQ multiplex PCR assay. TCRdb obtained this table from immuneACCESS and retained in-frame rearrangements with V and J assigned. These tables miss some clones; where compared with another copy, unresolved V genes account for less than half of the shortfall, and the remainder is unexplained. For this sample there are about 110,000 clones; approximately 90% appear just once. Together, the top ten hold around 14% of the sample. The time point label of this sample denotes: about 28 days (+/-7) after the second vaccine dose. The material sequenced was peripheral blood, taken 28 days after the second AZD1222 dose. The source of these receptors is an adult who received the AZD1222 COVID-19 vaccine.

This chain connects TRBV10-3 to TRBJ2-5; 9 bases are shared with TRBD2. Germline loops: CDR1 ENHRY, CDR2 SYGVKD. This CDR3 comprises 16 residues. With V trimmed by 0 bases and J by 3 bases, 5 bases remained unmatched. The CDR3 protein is CAISESASGDKETQYF. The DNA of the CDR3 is TGTGCCATCAGTGAGTCGGCTAGCGGGGATAAAGAGACCCAGTACTTC.

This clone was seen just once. The CDR3 reads CASSRTDFQETQYF. In nucleotides, the CDR3 is TGTGCCAGCAGCAGGACCGACTTCCAAGAGACCCAGTACTTC. The chain is built from TRBV9 and TRBJ2-5; D uncertain. Trimming removed 4 bases from V and 1 base from J, with 11 bases in between. CDR1 SGDLS and CDR2 YYNGEE come from the germline V gene. The CDR3 length is 14 residues.

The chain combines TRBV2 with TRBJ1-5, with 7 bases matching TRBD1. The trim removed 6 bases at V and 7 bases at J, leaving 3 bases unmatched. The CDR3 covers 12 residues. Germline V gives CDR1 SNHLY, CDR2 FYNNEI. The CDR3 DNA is TGTGCCAGCAGCCGGACAGGACAGCCCCAGCATTTT. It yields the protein CASSRTGQPQHF.

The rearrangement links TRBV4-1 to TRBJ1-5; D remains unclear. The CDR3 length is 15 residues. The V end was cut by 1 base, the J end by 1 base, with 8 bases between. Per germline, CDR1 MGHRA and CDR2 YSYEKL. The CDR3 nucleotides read TGCGCCAGCAGCCAAGTCGAACAGAGCAATCAGCCCCAGCATTTT. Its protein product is CASSQVEQSNQPQHF.

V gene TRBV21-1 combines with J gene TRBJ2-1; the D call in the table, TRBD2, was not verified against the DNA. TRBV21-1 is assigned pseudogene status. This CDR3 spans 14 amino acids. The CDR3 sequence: CASSKGEGTDEQFF. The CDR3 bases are TGTGCCAGCAGCAAAGGGGAGGGAACCGATGAGCAGTTCTTC.

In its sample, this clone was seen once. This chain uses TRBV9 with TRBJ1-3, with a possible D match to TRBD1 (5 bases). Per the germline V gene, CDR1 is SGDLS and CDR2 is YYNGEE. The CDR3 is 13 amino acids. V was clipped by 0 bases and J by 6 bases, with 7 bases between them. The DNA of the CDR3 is TGTGCCAGCAGCGTAGCTGGGGCAAACACCATATATTTT. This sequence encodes CASSVAGANTIYF.

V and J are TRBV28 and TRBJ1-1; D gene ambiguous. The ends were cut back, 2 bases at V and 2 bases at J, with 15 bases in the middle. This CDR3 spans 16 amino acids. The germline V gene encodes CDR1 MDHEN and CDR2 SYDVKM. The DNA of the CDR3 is TGTGCCAGCAGTTTACGGTCACACTTACCCAACACTGAAGCTTTCTTT. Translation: CASSLRSHLPNTEAFF. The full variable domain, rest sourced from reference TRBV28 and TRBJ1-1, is DVKVTQSSRYLVKRTGEKVFLECVQDMDHENMFWYRQDPGLGLRLIYFSYDVKMKEKGDIPEGYSVSREKKERFSLILESASTNQTSMYLCASSLRSHLPNTEAFFGQGTRLTVV.

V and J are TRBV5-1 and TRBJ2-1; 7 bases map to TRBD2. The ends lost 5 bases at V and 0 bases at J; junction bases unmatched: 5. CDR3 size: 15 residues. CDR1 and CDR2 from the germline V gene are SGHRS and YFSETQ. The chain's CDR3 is CASRSGGSSYNEQFF. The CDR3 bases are TGCGCCAGCAGATCAGGCGGGAGCTCCTACAATGAGCAGTTCTTC.

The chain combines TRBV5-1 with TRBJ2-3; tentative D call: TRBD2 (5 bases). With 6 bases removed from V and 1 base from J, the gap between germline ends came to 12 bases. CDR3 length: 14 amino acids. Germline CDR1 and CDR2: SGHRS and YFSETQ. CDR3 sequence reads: CASKLVTGTDTQYF. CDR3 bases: TGCGCCAGCAAACTAGTGACGGGCACAGATACGCAGTATTTT.

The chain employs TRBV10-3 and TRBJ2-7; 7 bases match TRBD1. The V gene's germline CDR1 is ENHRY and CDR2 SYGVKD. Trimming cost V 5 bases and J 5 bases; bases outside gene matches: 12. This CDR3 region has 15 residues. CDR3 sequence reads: CAISPTQGESHEQYF. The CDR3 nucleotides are TGTGCCATCAGTCCCACTCAGGGGGAAAGCCACGAGCAGTACTTC.

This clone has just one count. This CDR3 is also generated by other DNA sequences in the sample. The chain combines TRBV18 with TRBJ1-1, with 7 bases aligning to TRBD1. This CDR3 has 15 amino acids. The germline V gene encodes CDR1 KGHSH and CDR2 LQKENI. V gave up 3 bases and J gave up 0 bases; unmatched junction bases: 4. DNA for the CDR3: TGTGCCAGCTCACCCCGGGACAGCATGAACACTGAAGCTTTCTTT. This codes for CASSPRDSMNTEAFF.

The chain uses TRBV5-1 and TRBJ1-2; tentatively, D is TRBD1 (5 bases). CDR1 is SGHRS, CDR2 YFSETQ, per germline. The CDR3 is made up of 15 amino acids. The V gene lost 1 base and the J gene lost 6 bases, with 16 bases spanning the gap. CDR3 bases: TGCGCCAGCAGCTTGTCTCTGGGGACTGTGAATGGCTACACCTTC. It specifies CASSLSLGTVNGYTF.

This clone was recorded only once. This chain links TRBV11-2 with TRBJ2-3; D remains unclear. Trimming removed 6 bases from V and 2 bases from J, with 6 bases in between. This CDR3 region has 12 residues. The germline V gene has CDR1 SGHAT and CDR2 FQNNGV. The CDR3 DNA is TGTGCCAGCAGTTACAACACAGATACGCAGTATTTT. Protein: CASSYNTDTQYF.

This CDR3 reads CASSLYKLGLTDTQYF. The CDR3 nucleotides are TGTGCCAGCAGTTTATATAAACTAGGTCTCACAGATACGCAGTATTTT. The genes are TRBV28 and TRBJ2-3; TRBD2 might be the D (5 bases). Trimming left V 1 base short and J 2 bases short, with 13 bases between. Per the germline V gene, CDR1 is MDHEN and CDR2 is SYDVKM. The CDR3 runs 16 residues.

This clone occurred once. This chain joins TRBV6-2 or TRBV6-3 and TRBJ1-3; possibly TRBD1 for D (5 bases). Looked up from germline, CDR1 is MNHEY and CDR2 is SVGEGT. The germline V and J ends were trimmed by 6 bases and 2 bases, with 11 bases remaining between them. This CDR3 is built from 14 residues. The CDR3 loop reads CASSLQGTGNTIYF. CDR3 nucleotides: TGTGCCAGCAGCTTGCAGGGAACTGGAAACACCATATATTTT.

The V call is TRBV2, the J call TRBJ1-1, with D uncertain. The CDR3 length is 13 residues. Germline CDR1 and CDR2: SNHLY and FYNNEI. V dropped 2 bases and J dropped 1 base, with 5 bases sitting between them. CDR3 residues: CASSELGNTEAFF. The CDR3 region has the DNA TGTGCCAGCAGTGAACTGGGGAACACTGAAGCTTTCTTT. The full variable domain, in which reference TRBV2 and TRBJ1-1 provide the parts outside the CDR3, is EPEVTQTPSHQVTQMGQEVILRCVPISNHLYFYWYRQILGQKVEFLVSFYNNEISEKSEIFDDQFSVERPDGSNFTLKIRSTKLEDSAMYFCASSELGNTEAFFGQGTRLTVV.

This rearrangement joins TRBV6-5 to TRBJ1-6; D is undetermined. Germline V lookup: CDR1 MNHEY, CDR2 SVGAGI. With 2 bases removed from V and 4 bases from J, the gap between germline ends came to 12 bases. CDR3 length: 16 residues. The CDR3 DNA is TGTGCCAGCAGTTACGAGTCCAGACGATATAATTCACCCCTCCACTTT. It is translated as CASSYESRRYNSPLHF.

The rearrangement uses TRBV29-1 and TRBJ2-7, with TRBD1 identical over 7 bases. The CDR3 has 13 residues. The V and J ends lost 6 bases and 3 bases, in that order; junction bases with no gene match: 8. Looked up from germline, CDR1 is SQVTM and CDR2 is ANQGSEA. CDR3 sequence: CSVRPGTDYEQYF. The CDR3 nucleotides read TGCAGCGTGCGTCCCGGGACAGACTACGAGCAGTACTTC.

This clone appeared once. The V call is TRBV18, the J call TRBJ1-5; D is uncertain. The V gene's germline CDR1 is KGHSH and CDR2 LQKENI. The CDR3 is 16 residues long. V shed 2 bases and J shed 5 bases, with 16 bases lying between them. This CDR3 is CASSPFFGPSDQPQHF. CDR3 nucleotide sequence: TGTGCCAGCTCACCATTTTTCGGGCCTTCGGATCAGCCCCAGCATTTT.

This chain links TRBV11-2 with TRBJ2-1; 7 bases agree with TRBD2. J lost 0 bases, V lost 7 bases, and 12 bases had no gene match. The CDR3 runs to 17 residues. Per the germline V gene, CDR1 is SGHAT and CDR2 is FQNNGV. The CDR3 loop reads CASTLLAGPSSYNEQFF. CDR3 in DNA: TGTGCCAGCACCCTTTTAGCGGGCCCAAGCTCCTACAATGAGCAGTTCTTC.

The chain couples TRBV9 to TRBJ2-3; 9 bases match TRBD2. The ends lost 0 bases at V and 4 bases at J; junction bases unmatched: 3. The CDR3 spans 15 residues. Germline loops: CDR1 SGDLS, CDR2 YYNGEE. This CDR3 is CASSVGLAGADTQYF. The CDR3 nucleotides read TGTGCCAGCAGCGTAGGGTTAGCGGGGGCAGATACGCAGTATTTT. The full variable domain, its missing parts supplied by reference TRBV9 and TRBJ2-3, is DSGVTQTPKHLITATGQRVTLRCSPRSGDLSVYWYQQSLDQGLQFLIQYYNGEERAKGNILERFSAQQFPDLHSELNLSSLELGDSALYFCASSVGLAGADTQYFGPGTRLTVL.

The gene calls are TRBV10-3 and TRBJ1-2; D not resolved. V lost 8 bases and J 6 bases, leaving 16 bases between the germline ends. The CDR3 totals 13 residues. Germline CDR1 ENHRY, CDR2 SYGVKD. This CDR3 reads CAISRVQRDGYTF. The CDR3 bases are TGTGCCATCTCTAGGGTCCAAAGGGATGGCTACACCTTC.

The CDR3 is CATSTENYGYTF. CDR3 in DNA: TGTGCCACCTCAACCGAAAACTATGGCTACACCTTC. The chain carries TRBV6-5 and TRBJ1-2; no definite D call. This CDR3 comprises 12 residues. V was trimmed by 10 bases and J by 2 bases, leaving 11 bases between them. Germline CDR1 reads MNHEY; CDR2 reads SVGAGI.

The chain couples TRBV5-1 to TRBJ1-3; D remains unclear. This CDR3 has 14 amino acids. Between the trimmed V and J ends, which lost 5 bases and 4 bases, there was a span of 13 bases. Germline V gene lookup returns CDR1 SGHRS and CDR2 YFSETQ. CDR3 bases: TGCGCCAGCAGGCCCGCTGTCGGAGGAAACACCATATATTTT. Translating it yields CASRPAVGGNTIYF.

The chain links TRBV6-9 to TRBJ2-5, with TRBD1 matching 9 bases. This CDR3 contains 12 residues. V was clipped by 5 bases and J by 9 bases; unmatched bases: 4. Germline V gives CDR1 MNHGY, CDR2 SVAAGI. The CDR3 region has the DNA TGTGCCAGCAGTCGGACAGGGGAGGCCCAGTACTTC. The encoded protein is CASSRTGEAQYF.

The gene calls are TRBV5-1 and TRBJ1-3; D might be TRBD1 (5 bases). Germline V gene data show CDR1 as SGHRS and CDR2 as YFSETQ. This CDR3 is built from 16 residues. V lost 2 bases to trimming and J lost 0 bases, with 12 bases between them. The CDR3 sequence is CASSFLGGFSGNTIYF. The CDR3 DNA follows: TGCGCCAGCAGCTTCTTGGGGGGTTTCTCTGGAAACACCATATATTTT.

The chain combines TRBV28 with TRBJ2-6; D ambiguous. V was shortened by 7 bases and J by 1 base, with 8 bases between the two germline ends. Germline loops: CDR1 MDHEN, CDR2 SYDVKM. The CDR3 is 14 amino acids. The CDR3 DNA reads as TGTGCCAGCAATGTCGGGTCTGGGGCCAACGTCCTGACTTTC. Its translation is CASNVGSGANVLTF.

CDR3 DNA sequence: TGTGCCAGCAGCGGAACCAGGGGGCTTACCGAAAACGAGCAGTTCTTC. It yields the protein CASSGTRGLTENEQFF. The V and J genes are TRBV9 and TRBJ2-1, with 8 bases lining up with TRBD1. Germline V lookup: CDR1 SGDLS, CDR2 YYNGEE. The CDR3 has 16 amino acids. With V trimmed by 3 bases and J by 10 bases, 15 bases remained unmatched.

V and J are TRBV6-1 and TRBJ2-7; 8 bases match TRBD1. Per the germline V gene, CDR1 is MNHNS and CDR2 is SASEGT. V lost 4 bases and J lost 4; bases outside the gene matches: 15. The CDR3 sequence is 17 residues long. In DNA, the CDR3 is TGTGCCAGCAGTGTTGGAGGACAGGGTTTACGCCCATACGAGCAGTACTTC. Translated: CASSVGGQGLRPYEQYF.

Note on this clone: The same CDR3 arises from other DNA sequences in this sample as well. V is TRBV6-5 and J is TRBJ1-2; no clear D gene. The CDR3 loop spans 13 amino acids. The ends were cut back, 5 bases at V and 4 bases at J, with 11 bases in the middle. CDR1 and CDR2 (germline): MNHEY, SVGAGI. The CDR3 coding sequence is TGTGCCAGCAGTCGGGAGGTGCTCTATGGCTACACCTTC. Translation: CASSREVLYGYTF.

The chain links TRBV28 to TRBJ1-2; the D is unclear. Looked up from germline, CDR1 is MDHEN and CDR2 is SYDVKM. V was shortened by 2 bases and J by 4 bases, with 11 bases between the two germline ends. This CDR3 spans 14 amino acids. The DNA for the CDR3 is TGTGCCAGCAGTTTACAGGAGATTCTCTATGGCTACACCTTC. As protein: CASSLQEILYGYTF.

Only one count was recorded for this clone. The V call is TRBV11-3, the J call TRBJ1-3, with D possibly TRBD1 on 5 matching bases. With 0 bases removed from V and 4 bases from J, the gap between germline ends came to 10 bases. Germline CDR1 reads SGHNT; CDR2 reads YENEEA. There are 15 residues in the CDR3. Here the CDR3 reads CASSLEYRHGNTIYF. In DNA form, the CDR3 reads TGTGCCAGCAGCTTAGAGTACAGGCACGGAAACACCATATATTTT.